These 2 T cell receptor beta chains came from one sample sequenced in a study of blood T cell repertoires in COVID-19. Assay used: immunoSEQ multiplex PCR; TCRdb lists only in-frame clones, some missing. The table lists approximately 4,000 clones, approximately 90% of them singletons. The sample was peripheral blood. The receptors here all came from a woman between 65 and 79 years old with active COVID-19.

This rearrangement joins TRBV7-9 to TRBJ1-1; TRBD1 matches 8 bases. Germline V gives CDR1 SEHNR, CDR2 FQNEAQ (reference sequence). The trim removed 7 bases at V and 2 bases at J, leaving 15 bases unmatched. CDR3 length: 17 residues. The CDR3 DNA is TGTGCCAGCAACTACGGCCCGACAGGGGCCGGAAACACTGAAGCTTTCTTT. It specifies CASNYGPTGAGNTEAFF.

This rearrangement joins TRBV2 to TRBJ2-5; TRBD1 is a possible D gene (6 bases). V dropped 7 bases and J dropped 4 bases, with 22 bases sitting between them. Per the germline V gene, CDR1 is SNHLY and CDR2 is FYNNEI. The CDR3 runs 16 residues. The CDR3 protein is CASIFDSPQGSETQYF. Here the CDR3 DNA reads TGTGCCAGCATCTTCGACAGCCCCCAGGGGTCAGAGACCCAGTACTTC.